This entry features one T cell receptor beta chain sequence. The sample belongs to a study of immune evolution from preneoplasia to lung adenocarcinoma. V shed 5 bases, J shed 4 bases, and the junction held 7 bases outside the gene matches. Germline loops: CDR1 SGHNT, CDR2 YENEEA. The CDR3 totals 15 residues. Clones were read by immunoSEQ multiplex PCR, and TCRdb kept only the in-frame ones, dropping some. The table includes about 6,400 clones, over 60% detected once. The TCR was taken from a person aged 55-80 years with lung adenocarcinoma. The chain employs TRBV11-3 and TRBJ2-2; 7 bases align to TRBD1. The material sequenced was FFPE minimally invasive lung adenocarcinoma tissue. The CDR3 region has the DNA TGTGCCAGCAGCCGTACAGGGGTCCTCACCGGGGAGCTGTTTTTT. This gives the protein CASSRTGVLTGELFF. Full variable domain (outside the CDR3, taken from reference TRBV11-3 and TRBJ2-2): EAGVVQSPRYKIIEKKQPVAFWCNPISGHNTLYWYLQNLGQGPELLIRYENEEAVDDSQLPKDRFSAERLKGVDSTLKIQPAELGDSAVYLCASSRTGVLTGELFFGEGSRLTVL.